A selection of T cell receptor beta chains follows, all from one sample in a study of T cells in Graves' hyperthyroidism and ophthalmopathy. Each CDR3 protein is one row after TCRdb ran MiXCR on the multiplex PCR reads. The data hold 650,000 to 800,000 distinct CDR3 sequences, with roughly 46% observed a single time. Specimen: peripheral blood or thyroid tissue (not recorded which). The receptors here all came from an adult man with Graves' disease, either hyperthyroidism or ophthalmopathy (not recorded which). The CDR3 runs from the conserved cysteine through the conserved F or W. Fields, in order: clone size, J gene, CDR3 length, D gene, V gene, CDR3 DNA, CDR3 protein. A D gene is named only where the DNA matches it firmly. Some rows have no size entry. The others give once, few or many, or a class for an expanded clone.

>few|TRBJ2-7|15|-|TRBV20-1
TGCAGTGCCCGAGGGGGGGGCTTGAACTCCTACGAGCAGTACTTC
CSARGGGLNSYEQYF
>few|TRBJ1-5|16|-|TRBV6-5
TGTGCCAGCAGTGAAGTGGGGACCTGGAGCAATCAGCCCCAGCATTTT
CASSEVGTWSNQPQHF
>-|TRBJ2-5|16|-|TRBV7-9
TGTGCCAGCAGTTCCCCCCTGGACCAGCGGAAAGAGACCCAGTACTTC
CASSSPLDQRKETQYF
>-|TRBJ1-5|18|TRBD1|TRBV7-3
TGTGCCAGCAGCTTAGCGCGGCTCCCGGGACAGGGGGTTCAGCCCCAGCATTTT
CASSLARLPGQGVQPQHF
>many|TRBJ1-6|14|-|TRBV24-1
TGTGCCACCATTTGGACCGTGGGAAATTCACCCCTCCACTTT
CATIWTVGNSPLHF
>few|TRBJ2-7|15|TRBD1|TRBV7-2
TGTGCCAGCAGACTCCGACAGGGGAACTCCTACGAGCAGTACTTC
CASRLRQGNSYEQYF
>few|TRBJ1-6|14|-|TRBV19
TGTGCCAGTAGGGATCCCGGGAGTAATTCACCCCTCCACTTT
CASRDPGSNSPLHF
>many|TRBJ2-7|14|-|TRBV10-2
TGCGCCAGCAGTGAGGGACAGGTGGGAGGCGAGCAGTACTTC
CASSEGQVGGEQYF
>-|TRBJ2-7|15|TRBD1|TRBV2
TGTGCCAGCAGTGAACGTGGGACAGGGATCTACGAGCAGTACTTC
CASSERGTGIYEQYF
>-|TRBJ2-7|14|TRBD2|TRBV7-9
TGTGCCAGCAGCCTCGGCGGGAGTCAGGCCGAGCAGTACTTC
CASSLGGSQAEQYF
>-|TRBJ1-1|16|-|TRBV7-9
TGTGCCAGCAGCCCCGGAGGGGGTGCCATGAACACTGAAGCTTTCTTT
CASSPGGGAMNTEAFF
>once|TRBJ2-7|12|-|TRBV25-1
TGTGCCAGCGCGCGACTAGGCTACGAGCAGTACTTC
CASARLGYEQYF
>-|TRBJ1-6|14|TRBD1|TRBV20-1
TGCAGTGCTAGGGCCGGGACAGGCGGTTCACCCCTCCACTTT
CSARAGTGGSPLHF
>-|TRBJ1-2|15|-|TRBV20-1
TGCAGTGCTGACAAGGGACGCCTACAACAAGGTGGCTACACCTTC
CSADKGRLQQGGYTF
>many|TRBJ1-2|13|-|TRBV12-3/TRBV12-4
TGTGCCAGCAGTTGGGGGACACACTATGGCTACACCTTC
CASSWGTHYGYTF
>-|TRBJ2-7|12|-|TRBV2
TGTGCCAGCTCACCTAGTGACTACGAGCAGTACTTC
CASSPSDYEQYF
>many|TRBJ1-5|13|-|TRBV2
TGTGCCAGAGGTCCGGGGGGCCGACAGCCCCAGCATTTT
CARGPGGRQPQHF